This TCR beta chain comes out of a study of T cells in women clearing cervical HPV infection listed by TCRdb under 2018. About the full investigation: Cases were approximately 25 women with histologically confirmed HPV16-related CIN3 or worse, including a couple of invasive cancers. Quality controls consisted of five blinded duplicates per group, for a total of 60 or so samples made up of 50 participants and roughly ten replicates. Cases and controls were matched on age within five years and on year of sample collection. This exploratory proof-of-principle case-control study, nested within the Guanacaste HPV Natural History Study in Costa Rica, compared TCR repertoires among women with different cervical HPV16 outcomes. A median age of approximately 30 years was observed in cases versus less than 40 in controls, and no significant differences in baseline characteristics were found. Since HLA typing was available for only a few women, HLA type could not be ruled out as a confounder. The parent cohort enrolled about 9,900 women aged 18 or older in Guanacaste, Costa Rica, in about 1993 to 1994 and followed the women for around seven years. For cases, the median interval between lesion detection and blood sampling was around 160 days, with an interquartile range of roughly 85 to 210 days. Blood from cases was collected at the visit where the lesion was first found, while blood from controls was collected once the infection could no longer be detected. The 25 or so controls were women who cleared a single incident HPV16 infection within 12 months without developing precancer or cancer.

Regarding this clone: This clone's antigen is unknown. The read ends 3 residues early relative to the CDR3; the germline J gene fills the gap.

At the junction V is shortened by 3 bases and J by 7 bases; bases outside the gene matches: 5. The CDR3 contains 12 residues, cysteine and phenylalanine counted. Part of the CDR3 DNA is given, 27 bases translated from base 1. In the germline V gene (reference sequence), CDR1 corresponds to DFQATT and CDR2 to SNEGSKA. Overall results and qualifications from the work: TRBV6-7 relative abundance was lower in cases than in controls (roughly 0.11% versus 0.16%; Bonferroni P = 0.0008). Because the number of T cells in each sample was unknown, differences in richness could reflect differing T-cell content rather than repertoire biology. Because of the cross-sectional design, the study could not determine whether the associations came before infection or resulted from infection, and neither effector/memory subsets nor HPV-specific T cells were isolated. CIN3+ cases had significantly higher TCR repertoire richness than controls across sequencing depths, but evenness did not differ between the groups. Random forest classifiers that combined richness and V gene abundances separated cases from controls with an estimated AUC of 0.83.

TCR beta CDR3 regions were amplified by multiplex PCR from an average of approximately 1,200 ng genomic DNA per sample using the immunoSEQ assay. Primer bias was corrected in the assay by using a complete synthetic TCR repertoire to establish an amplification baseline. The amplicons were sequenced using the Illumina platform. The original methods were these. Sequence errors were corrected by clustering with frequency ratios and a modified nearest-neighbor algorithm, and the sequences were then analyzed in the immunoSEQ Analyzer using IMGT gene definitions. TCR richness and evenness were averaged over 20 rarefaction repeats at each rarefaction depth, excluding samples with fewer sequences than the depth. V, D and J gene relative abundances were compared between groups with Wilcoxon rank sum tests, applying FDR correction. An intraclass correlation of just under 96% for TCR richness and an average of about 77% across 65 to 80 gene segments were obtained from the blinded duplicates. TCRdb stores this immuneACCESS table with in-frame sequences only. Part of the clones is absent; in the studies checked, under half of the shortfall reflects unresolved V genes, and no reason is known for the rest. Clone size and the V and J calls come from that table; the DNA yielded D and trimming. The sample table on file contains about 36,000 clones. Of the sample, 1.7% falls within the top ten clones.

Every participant had a single incident cervical HPV16 infection, and women with prevalent HPV16 infections were excluded. Cervical HPV DNA was detected with MY09/MY11 PCR, and genotyping was done by dot-blot hybridization. Fifteen mL of heparinized blood were centrifuged, and the buffy coat was aliquoted, frozen at -30°C, then stored at -80°C. Genomic DNA was extracted from buffy coat specimens using QIAGEN kits. The receptor's source is a woman aged 18-70 years with a cervical HPV16 infection that either progressed to CIN3+ or cleared (not recorded which). The specimen was blood buffy coat. The chain couples TRBV20-1 to TRBJ1-1, and TRBD1 matches 7 of the central bases. The CDR3: CSASFQGGEAFF. The CDR3 bases that were read are TGCAGTGCTAGTTTCCAGGGGGGTGAA.